The next 10 T cell receptor beta chains were all read from a single sample in a study of CD8+ T cells in alopecia areata. This sample's treatment: oral pan-JAK inhibitor, 5-10 mg twice daily. The authors extracted RNA and reverse transcribed it into cDNA as the sequencing template. Method: immunoSEQ multiplex PCR; TCRdb's copy keeps in-frame clones and lacks some. In the table there are nearly 200,000 clones, more than 45% of which are singletons. The sequences come from CD4+ T cells sorted from blood, collected at week 24, from a patient treated with tofacitinib. These receptors were taken from a human donor with alopecia areata.

The chain recombines TRBV7-3 with TRBJ2-3; D ambiguous. V shed 0 bases and J shed 5 bases, with 6 bases lying between them. The V gene's germline CDR1 is SGHTA and CDR2 FQGTGA. The CDR3 totals 13 residues. For the CDR3, the DNA is TGTGCCAGCAGCTTAACGGTAGGAGATACGCAGTATTTT. This translates into CASSLTVGDTQYF.

This chain connects TRBV25-1 to TRBJ1-6; no definite D call. This CDR3 has 16 amino acids. Trimming took off 3 bases at V and 14 bases at J, with 23 bases between the two ends. Germline loops: CDR1 MGHDK, CDR2 SYGVNS. For the CDR3, the DNA is TGTGCCAGCAGTGAGGTAGGGTTTTCAGGCGGTGGGGCCCTCCACTTT. Its protein product is CASSEVGFSGGGALHF.

This chain joins TRBV7-2 and TRBJ1-1; 8 nucleotides match TRBD1. The junction had 10 bases not matched to a gene; V was cut back by 7 bases and J by 6 bases. The V gene's germline CDR1 is SGHTA and CDR2 FQGNSA. The length of the CDR3 is 14 residues. The CDR3 sequence is CASTFTRQGPEAFF. The CDR3 nucleotides read TGTGCCAGCACGTTCACTCGACAGGGGCCTGAAGCTTTCTTT. The variable domain in full, with the rest retrieved from reference TRBV7-2 and TRBJ1-1, is GAGVSQSPSNKVTEKGKDVELRCDPISGHTALYWYRQSLGQGLEFLIYFQGNSAPDKSGLPSDRFSAERTGGSVSTLTIQRTQQEDSAVYLCASTFTRQGPEAFFGQGTRLTVV.

V gene TRBV1 combines with J gene TRBJ2-7; TRBD2 is taken as the D call from the table, unchecked against the DNA. TRBV1 is shown as a pseudogene. This CDR3 contains 12 residues. This CDR3 is CTSGRGPYEQYF. CDR3 nucleotide sequence: TGCACCAGCGGGCGGGGACCCTACGAGCAGTACTTC.

The rearrangement uses TRBV11-3 and TRBJ1-1; perhaps TRBD1 as D (6 bases). This CDR3 is built from 13 residues. Trimming took off 5 bases at V and 2 bases at J, with 9 bases between the two ends. CDR1 and CDR2 (germline): SGHNT, YENEEA. CDR3 coding DNA: TGTGCCAGCAGCCCCGGGACAAACACTGAAGCTTTCTTT. As protein: CASSPGTNTEAFF.

This clone was counted between two and nine times. The rearrangement joins TRBV30 to TRBJ2-2; D assignment may be TRBD1 or TRBD2 (6 bases each). The CDR3 spans 15 residues. Looked up from germline, CDR1 is GTSNPN and CDR2 is SVGIG (reference sequence). Trimming shortened V by 4 bases and J by 3 bases, and 15 bases separated the two germline ends. The CDR3 DNA reads as TGTGCCTGGACCAGGGGACTGAGATACACCGGGGAGCTGTTTTTT. It specifies CAWTRGLRYTGELFF.

This rearrangement joins TRBV6-5 to TRBJ1-5; D is possibly TRBD1 (5 bases). V lost 8 bases to trimming and J lost 4 bases, with 18 bases between them. This CDR3 has 15 residues. Per germline, CDR1 MNHEY and CDR2 SVGAGI. The CDR3 coding sequence is TGTGCCAGCTTCACGCAGGGATCAGCAAATCAGCCCCAGCATTTT. This gives the protein CASFTQGSANQPQHF.

This chain links TRBV6-4 with TRBJ1-1; 7 bases map to TRBD1. The germline V gene has CDR1 MRHNA and CDR2 SNTAGT. The CDR3 spans 13 residues. Losses at the gene ends were 4 bases for V and 5 bases for J; bases not matched to a gene: 4. The CDR3, as DNA: TGTGCCAGCAGTGTCTCAGGGGGAACTGAAGCTTTCTTT. This codes for CASSVSGGTEAFF.

The chain carries TRBV30 and TRBJ2-4; 8 bases map to TRBD2. In germline, CDR1 is GTSNPN, CDR2 SVGIG (reference sequence). After removal of 5 bases from V and 9 bases from J, the junction contained 12 bases not matched to a gene. There are 14 residues in the CDR3. The CDR3 loop reads CAWEEGSAGGIQYF. CDR3 sequence (DNA): TGTGCCTGGGAAGAAGGTTCGGCGGGAGGCATTCAGTACTTC.

The chain joins TRBV9 to TRBJ2-2; maybe TRBD2 (6 bases). The germline CDR1 and CDR2 sequences are SGDLS and YYNGEE. CDR3 length: 15 residues. V lost 6 bases, J lost 4 bases, and 16 bases lay in between. CDR3 DNA: TGTGCCAGCACGCGGAACCCCGGGGGCACCGGGGAGCTGTTTTTT. It is translated as CASTRNPGGTGELFF.